This entry is about one TCR beta chain. Its antigen remains unknown. This entry comes from a study of cytomegalovirus exposure and HLA in healthy donors. Repertoires were generated with immunoSEQ multiplex PCR, while TCRdb's copy carries only in-frame clones and drops some. This table has 200,000 or so clones, 70% to 90% appearing once. General study points: TCR beta chains numbering some 160 were designated cytomegalovirus-associated.

This TCR derives from a woman aged 18-29 years in good health and CMV-seronegative. Input material: PBMCs.

The CDR3 is CASSRREGLRYEQYF. In nucleotides, the CDR3 is TGTGCCAGCAGCCGGCGGGAGGGCCTAAGGTACGAGCAGTACTTC. The chain has TRBV7-8 and TRBJ2-7; 9 nucleotides line up with TRBD2. This CDR3 spans 15 amino acids. The germline V gene has CDR1 SGHVS and CDR2 FQNEAQ. The trim removed 5 bases at V and 4 bases at J, leaving 9 bases unmatched.